This T cell receptor beta chain was captured in a study of blood T cell repertoires in COVID-19 (dated by TCRdb to 2018 to 2020). With regard to the full study: Samples from collaborators originated in the United States, Italy and Spain and spanned both the acute and convalescent phases of COVID-19. Nearly every sample came with metadata listing a de-identified subject ID, COVID-19 status, age in years and sex. The repertoires were made available in a free public database intended to serve as a resource for research on the immune response to SARS-CoV-2. Subjects who had been exposed to COVID-19, were actively infected with it, or had recovered from it provided the deeply sampled blood TCRbeta repertoires that made up the dataset. HLA class I and class II types, where available, came from metadata supplied by the sample provider rather than from assay-based typing. Samples were obtained from the ongoing ImmuneRACE study (first 160 participants) and from about 1,300 subjects provided by 6 global collaborators. The prospective study material was composed of cDNA or gDNA derived from T cells, B-cell-depleted T cells, or PBMCs. Overall study results and their limits: How much clinical and demographic metadata was included differed by source and by participant, and the metadata was provided uncurated.

Samples from volunteer blood donors who had recovered from COVID-19 were contributed by a second Seattle source. Whole blood was collected in K2EDTA tubes by collaborating institutions according to the institutions' own protocols. Collaborator samples were shipped for TCRbeta analysis as frozen whole blood, isolated PBMCs, or DNA extracted from either sample type. This clone was picked up one time. The antigen it recognizes is unknown. Per-base quality was not reported, and no clone a single base away is much larger than it. TCRbeta CDR3 regions were amplified from genomic DNA using the immunoSEQ Assay, a bias-controlled multiplex PCR. On the study's bioinformatics: The number of nucleated cells in each sample was estimated from the amplification of reference gene primers within the assay. To quantify the absolute abundance of each unique TCRbeta CDR3 rearrangement, sequence reads were collapsed and filtered. For each sample, productive Simpson clonality was calculated as the square root of Simpson's diversity index across productive rearrangements. Entries here come from immuneACCESS through TCRdb and include only in-frame sequences with V and J called. Some clones fail to appear in such tables; in the studies checked, an unresolved V gene covers under half of the shortfall, and the cause of the remainder is unknown. Clone size and V and J calls were adopted from that table, with D and trimming inferred from the DNA. The table for this sample lists about 250,000 clones; roughly 90% of them were counted only once. The ten largest account for approximately 2% of the sample.

Taken from cysteine to phenylalanine, the CDR3 has 18 residues. This entry keeps only the CDR3 DNA: 54 bases, framed from base 1. Taken from the germline V gene (reference sequence), the CDR1 and CDR2 loops are WNHNN and SYGVQD. Trimming leaves V shorter by 2 bases and J shorter by 5 bases, with the junction holding 17 bases beyond the gene matches. The specimen sequenced was peripheral blood. The V gene is TRBV10-1 and the J gene is TRBJ1-1; TRBD1 fits 7 bases in the junction. The source is a woman in her thirties or forties who had recovered from COVID-19. The CDR3 in this case is CASSERGVQGEWETEAFF. The nucleotide sequence is TGCGCCAGCAGTGAGAGGGGGGTGCAGGGGGAGTGGGAGACTGAAGCTTTCTTT.